Presented here are 10 T cell receptor beta chains from one specimen sequenced in a study of CD8+CD57+ T cells in acquired aplastic anemia. Genomic DNA served as template for TCR beta VDJ and CDR3 profiling. In TCRdb, the reads were re-called with MiXCR into one record per CDR3 protein. This sample has about 210,000 distinct CDR3 sequences, with approximately 60% found just once. Specimen: sorted CD4+, CD8+, or CD8+CD57+ T cells (not recorded which) from PBMCs. Source of these receptors: a human donor in good health.

The J gene is TRBJ1-2, the V gene TRBV10-2; D not certain. This CDR3 has 12 residues. Germline-derived CDR1 and CDR2 are WSHSY and SAAADI. V lost 3 bases and J lost 7, with 9 bases in between. CDR3 in amino acids: CASSEAQSGYTF. In DNA, the CDR3 is TGCGCCAGCAGTGAAGCCCAGTCTGGCTACACCTTC.

Comment on this clonotype: The junction departs from germline at one end; a sequencing error may be responsible. The chain uses TRBV6-1 and TRBJ1-1, with 9 bases identical to TRBD1. This CDR3 contains 12 residues. Germline V gene lookup returns CDR1 MNHNS and CDR2 SASEGT. CDR3 protein: CASSYSGTGLYF. CDR3 nucleotides: TGTGCCAGCAGTTACTCCGGGACAGGGTTGTACTTT.

This chain links TRBV20-1 with TRBJ2-7, with D perhaps matching TRBD2 (5 bases). CDR3 length equals 14 residues. V was shortened by 2 bases and J by 1 base, with 12 bases between the two germline ends. In germline, CDR1 is DFQATT, CDR2 SNEGSKA (reference sequence). This CDR3 reads CSARMFGMSYEQYF. The CDR3 nucleotides are TGCAGTGCTAGAATGTTCGGGATGTCCTACGAGCAGTACTTC.

The chain uses TRBV20-1 and TRBJ1-1, with D possibly TRBD1 on 6 matching bases. CDR1 and CDR2 (germline): DFQATT, SNEGSKA (reference sequence). CDR3 length: 14 residues. V dropped 2 bases and J dropped 1 base, with 11 bases sitting between them. The CDR3 protein is CSARLGHRNTEAFF. The CDR3 DNA reads as TGCAGTGCTAGACTGGGACACAGGAACACTGAAGCTTTCTTT.

Note on this clonotype: Given a much more abundant clone one base away, this may be a read error. V and J are TRBV3-1 and TRBJ2-7, with 9 bases aligning to TRBD1. V dropped 3 bases and J dropped 6; count of bases not matched to a gene: 9. Germline V gene data show CDR1 as LGHDT and CDR2 as YNNKEL (reference sequence). The CDR3 loop spans 15 amino acids. The CDR3 here is CASSHGTGTNCEQYF. CDR3 sequence (DNA): TGTGCCAGCAGCCACGGGACAGGGACGAACTGCGAGCAGTACTTC.

The J gene is TRBJ1-1, the V gene TRBV28; no reliable D call. The CDR3 totals 15 residues. Trimming cost V 5 bases and J 11 bases, with 24 bases left between them. The germline CDR1 and CDR2 sequences are MDHEN and SYDVKM. This CDR3 reads CASSPNPVPGWEAFF. Written as DNA, the CDR3 is TGTGCCAGCAGTCCGAACCCGGTCCCCGGATGGGAGGCTTTCTTT.

V gene TRBV7-2 combines with J gene TRBJ2-3; 14 nucleotides agree with TRBD2. J lost 4 bases, V lost 5 bases, and 20 bases had no gene match. CDR3 length: 21 amino acids. In germline, CDR1 is SGHTA, CDR2 FQGNSA. The CDR3 DNA reads TGTGCCAGCAGCCCAACCGGGGGGACTAGCGGGAGCCTAACTGAGGCAGATACGCAGTATTTT. It translates to CASSPTGGTSGSLTEADTQYF. The whole variable domain, filled in from reference TRBV7-2 and TRBJ2-3, reads GAGVSQSPSNKVTEKGKDVELRCDPISGHTALYWYRQSLGQGLEFLIYFQGNSAPDKSGLPSDRFSAERTGGSVSTLTIQRTQQEDSAVYLCASSPTGGTSGSLTEADTQYFGPGTRLTVL.

This chain connects TRBV6-1 to TRBJ1-2; no reliable D call. Germline CDR1 and CDR2: MNHNS and SASEGT. This CDR3 spans 12 amino acids. V was clipped by 3 bases and J by 2 bases, with 4 bases between them. This chain's CDR3 is CASSDRNYGYTF. As DNA, the CDR3 is TGTGCCAGCAGTGATCGAAACTATGGCTACACCTTC.

This clonotype showed up many times. The chain combines TRBV7-3 with TRBJ1-3; 9 bases are shared with TRBD1. Germline V gene lookup returns CDR1 SGHTA and CDR2 FQGTGA. Trimming at V came to 4 bases and at J to 0 bases, leaving 1 base not matched to a gene. The CDR3 loop spans 15 amino acids. The CDR3 DNA sequence: TGTGCCAGCAGCTCGACAGGGGGCTCTGGAAACACCATATATTTT. Residues: CASSSTGGSGNTIYF.

The chain employs TRBV10-2 and TRBJ2-3; 10 bases are shared with TRBD2. This CDR3 comprises 16 residues. Germline CDR1 WSHSY, CDR2 SAAADI. Germline trimming cut 4 bases from V and 2 bases from J; bases unmatched to any gene: 6. As DNA, the CDR3 is TGCGCCAGCAGTGGGGCTAGCGGGAGTCCCACAGATACGCAGTATTTT. This gives the protein CASSGASGSPTDTQYF.